This T cell receptor beta chain was retrieved from a study of graft-versus-host responses after intestinal transplantation. Study in general: The recipients all started with anti-thymocyte globulin induction and then took tacrolimus and steroids for 2 to 4 years.

Findings and limits, study-wide: GvH clones surfaced in recipient marrow, some emerging earlier in ileum or blood.

Of note for this clone: Its antigen is currently unknown.

V was cut by 5 bases and J by 3 bases, with 4 bases left in between. CDR1 and CDR2 (germline): SNHLY, FYNNEI. This CDR3 comprises 11 residues. Sequencing used immunoSEQ multiplex PCR; TCRdb keeps in-frame clones, though not all of them. The table has approximately 78,000 clones, around 86% seen once. This TCR was sampled from a human donor who was the organ donor for an intestinal transplant. This specimen consisted of unstimulated CD8+ T cells sorted from spleen or lymph node cells, obtained before transplant. The V and J genes are TRBV2 and TRBJ1-1; no clear D gene. Written as DNA, the CDR3 is TGTGCCAGCAGTCCCGACACTGAAGCTTTCTTT. It encodes CASSPDTEAFF.